The 26 T cell receptor beta chains reported below all come from one sample, sequenced in a study of PD-L1 blockade in urothelial cancer. Documented time point: peripheral blood 6 weeks after treatment start. Profiling relied on immunoSEQ multiplex PCR, and the TCRdb table lists in-frame clones only, not all of them. Here the sample spans around 100,000 clones, approximately 89% being singletons. The specimen comprised PBMCs, sampled around atezolizumab (anti-PD-L1) treatment. All receptors come from a man aged 55 to 70 with urothelial cancer.

The V and J genes are TRBV2 and TRBJ1-5; 10 nucleotides align to TRBD1. Germline V gives CDR1 SNHLY, CDR2 FYNNEI. Trimming took 6 bases from V and 6 from J; bases not matched to a gene: 8. CDR3 length: 15 residues. The CDR3 sequence is CASSDRTGGGQPQHF. Written as DNA, the CDR3 is TGTGCCAGCAGCGATAGGACAGGGGGAGGTCAGCCCCAGCATTTT.

This chain connects TRBV11-2 to TRBJ2-1; D is possibly TRBD2 (6 bases). This CDR3 has 15 residues. Trimming took off 4 bases at V and 4 bases at J, with 14 bases between the two ends. Germline V CDR1 and CDR2: SGHAT, FQNNGV. The chain's CDR3 is CASSSLRGLYNEQFF. The CDR3 nucleotides read TGTGCCAGCAGCTCCCTCCGGGGGTTATACAATGAGCAGTTCTTC.

This clone showed up just once. The CDR3 DNA is TGTGCCAGCAGCGTCATGCAGGGCCCCAACACCGGGGAGCTGTTTTTT. Translated, it gives CASSVMQGPNTGELFF. The gene calls are TRBV7-6 and TRBJ2-2; D perhaps matches TRBD1 (5 bases). The germline CDR1 and CDR2 sequences are SGHVS and FNYEAQ. The ends were cut back, 5 bases at V and 2 bases at J, with 15 bases in the middle. The CDR3 runs 16 residues. Together with reference TRBV7-6 and TRBJ2-2, the CDR3 gives the full variable domain: GAGVSQSPRYKVTKRGQDVALRCDPISGHVSLYWYRQALGQGPEFLTYFNYEAQQDKSGLPNDRFSAERPEGSISTLTIQRTEQRDSAMYRCASSVMQGPNTGELFFGEGSRLTVL.

This rearrangement joins TRBV29-1 to TRBJ2-7; TRBD2 aligns across 14 bases. The CDR3 loop spans 14 amino acids. V was pared by 7 bases and J by 6 bases, with 8 bases of the junction left unmatched. Per germline, CDR1 SQVTM and CDR2 ANQGSEA. The CDR3 sequence: CSASTSGGAPEQYF. CDR3 nucleotides: TGCAGCGCATCGACTAGCGGGGGGGCCCCCGAGCAGTACTTC.

The CDR3 is CASSAQAGGGTKTQYF. The CDR3 nucleotides read TGTGCCAGCAGCGCCCAAGCGGGAGGGGGGACAAAGACCCAGTACTTC. The chain employs TRBV7-2 and TRBJ2-5, with 10 bases aligning to TRBD2. The germline CDR1 and CDR2 sequences are SGHTA and FQGNSA. The CDR3 consists of 16 residues. V gave up 5 bases and J gave up 6 bases; unmatched junction bases: 12.

The V call is TRBV5-6, the J call TRBJ2-2; 8 nucleotides agree with TRBD1. The CDR3 consists of 17 residues. CDR1 and CDR2 from the germline V gene are SGHDT and YYEEEE. V lost 4 bases, J lost 1 base, and 9 bases stayed unmatched. The chain's CDR3 is CASSAWAGQGNTGELFF. Here the CDR3 DNA reads TGTGCCAGCAGCGCGTGGGCTGGACAGGGGAACACCGGGGAGCTGTTTTTT.

The rearrangement joins TRBV29-1 to TRBJ2-3, with TRBD2 matching over 15 bases. Germline CDR1 reads SQVTM; CDR2 reads ANQGSEA. Trimming at V came to 1 base and at J to 0 bases, leaving 2 bases not matched to a gene. The CDR3 loop spans 17 amino acids. Written as DNA, the CDR3 is TGCAGCGTTGAAGGGACTAGCGGGGGGGTAAGCACAGATACGCAGTATTTT. This gives the protein CSVEGTSGGVSTDTQYF.

This clone was counted a single time. This sequence joins TRBV18 and TRBJ2-5; D is perhaps TRBD2 (6 bases). The CDR3 is 14 residues long. V was shortened by 2 bases and J by 4 bases, with 11 bases between the two germline ends. Germline CDR1 and CDR2: KGHSH and LQKENI. CDR3 region: CASSPGGIGETQYF. The CDR3 DNA sequence: TGTGCCAGCTCACCAGGGGGGATCGGAGAGACCCAGTACTTC.

The sample holds a few counts of this clone. V and J are TRBV7-8 and TRBJ2-7, with 11 bases lining up with TRBD2. This CDR3 is built from 20 residues. Germline V CDR1 and CDR2: SGHVS, FQNEAQ. V shed 1 base and J 4 bases; nucleotides not matched to a gene: 18. In DNA, the CDR3 is TGTGCCAGCAGCTTAGTTCGGTCCCTGAGGGGACTAGCGGAGGAGTACGAGCAGTACTTC. It codes for CASSLVRSLRGLAEEYEQYF.

The rearrangement joins TRBV6-5 to TRBJ2-7; maybe TRBD2 (6 bases). Trimming shortened V by 2 bases and J by 7 bases, and 6 bases separated the two germline ends. Germline lookup yields CDR1 MNHEY and CDR2 SVGAGI. The CDR3 covers 11 residues. CDR3 loop: CASSYGGEQYF. The CDR3 DNA reads TGTGCCAGCAGTTACGGGGGGGAGCAGTACTTC.

This chain links TRBV7-2 with TRBJ2-5; D is uncertain. The CDR3 has 14 residues. The ends were cut back, 6 bases at V and 3 bases at J, with 14 bases in the middle. Germline lookup yields CDR1 SGHTA and CDR2 FQGNSA. CDR3 region: CASRYQRGEETQYF. The DNA for the CDR3 is TGTGCCAGCAGATATCAACGCGGAGAAGAGACCCAGTACTTC.

The CDR3 reads CASRPTRGDSTDTQYF. The CDR3 DNA follows: TGTGCCAGCAGACCAACCCGGGGGGATAGCACAGATACGCAGTATTTT. The J gene is TRBJ2-3, the V gene TRBV6-6, with TRBD2 identical over 7 bases. CDR1 and CDR2 from the germline V gene are MNHNY and SVGAGI (reference sequence). J was trimmed by 0 bases and V by 6 bases; bases with no gene match: 9. This CDR3 comprises 16 residues.

This sequence joins TRBV7-2 and TRBJ1-1; D remains ambiguous. Germline V CDR1 and CDR2: SGHTA, FQGNSA. The CDR3 runs 14 residues. The germline V and J ends were trimmed by 5 bases and 1 base, with 11 bases remaining between them. The CDR3 protein is CASSAGRTNTEAFF. In DNA form, the CDR3 reads TGTGCCAGCAGCGCGGGAAGAACGAACACTGAAGCTTTCTTT. Full variable domain (rest looked up from reference TRBV7-2 and TRBJ1-1): GAGVSQSPSNKVTEKGKDVELRCDPISGHTALYWYRQSLGQGLEFLIYFQGNSAPDKSGLPSDRFSAERTGGSVSTLTIQRTQQEDSAVYLCASSAGRTNTEAFFGQGTRLTVV.

The V call is TRBV2, the J call TRBJ1-6; D might be TRBD1 (6 bases). CDR3 length: 14 amino acids. The germline V gene encodes CDR1 SNHLY and CDR2 FYNNEI. V was shortened by 7 bases and J by 7 bases, with 14 bases between the two germline ends. CDR3 residues: CASNSQGRNSPLHF. Here the CDR3 DNA reads TGTGCCAGCAACTCACAGGGTAGGAATTCACCCCTCCACTTT.

The chain has TRBV28 and TRBJ1-2; D not resolved. The CDR3 is 12 amino acids. With 8 bases removed from V and 2 bases from J, the gap between germline ends came to 9 bases. Germline loops: CDR1 MDHEN, CDR2 SYDVKM. The CDR3, as DNA: TGTGCCAGCGGAGGGAGAAACTATGGCTACACCTTC. It translates to CASGGRNYGYTF.

This clone was seen only a few times. This chain links TRBV2 with TRBJ1-2; TRBD1 agrees at 9 bases. The length of the CDR3 is 13 residues. Trimming removed 3 bases from V and 7 bases from J; junction bases left unmatched: 3. Germline CDR1 reads SNHLY; CDR2 reads FYNNEI. The CDR3 is CASSEGQGFGYTF. The DNA for the CDR3 is TGTGCCAGCAGTGAGGGACAGGGTTTTGGCTACACCTTC.

This sequence joins TRBV11-3 and TRBJ2-1, with TRBD2 matching over 9 bases. The CDR3 has 16 amino acids. The germline V gene has CDR1 SGHNT and CDR2 YENEEA. J was trimmed by 7 bases and V by 2 bases; bases with no gene match: 9. The chain's CDR3 is CASSLIGSGGLNEQFF. CDR3 bases: TGTGCCAGCAGCTTAATTGGTAGCGGGGGACTAAATGAGCAGTTCTTC.

The chain carries TRBV5-4 and TRBJ2-3; D not certain. V lost 5 bases and J 0 bases, leaving 7 bases between the germline ends. The CDR3 sequence is 13 residues long. CDR1 is SGHNT and CDR2 is YYREEE in the germline V gene (reference sequence). CDR3 loop: CASRSTSTDTQYF. The CDR3, as DNA: TGTGCCAGCAGATCTACTAGCACAGATACGCAGTATTTT. The whole variable domain, filled in from reference TRBV5-4 and TRBJ2-3, reads ETGVTQSPTHLIKTRGQQVTLRCSSQSGHNTVSWYQQALGQGPQFIFQYYREEENGRGNFPPRFSGLQFPNYSSELNVNALELDDSALYLCASRSTSTDTQYFGPGTRLTVL.

The chain carries TRBV14 and TRBJ2-7; D ambiguous. Trimming pared 3 bases from V and 4 bases from J, leaving 4 bases between. Looked up from germline, CDR1 is SGHDN and CDR2 is FVKESK. This CDR3 spans 11 amino acids. CDR3 sequence (DNA): TGTGCCAGCAGCCATTCTTACGAGCAGTACTTC. Its translation: CASSHSYEQYF.

In its sample, this clone was seen a few times. The chain has TRBV11-2 and TRBJ1-5, with 8 bases fitting TRBD1. CDR1 and CDR2 (germline): SGHAT, FQNNGV. V dropped 5 bases and J dropped 3; count of bases not matched to a gene: 6. CDR3 size: 15 residues. DNA of the CDR3: TGTGCCAGCAGCCCGGGACAGGACCTCAATCAGCCCCAGCATTTT. Translating gives CASSPGQDLNQPQHF.

This sequence joins TRBV4-3 and TRBJ2-2, with a possible D match to TRBD1 (6 bases). Germline loops: CDR1 LGHNA, CDR2 YSLEER. V was pared by 0 bases and J by 7 bases, with 15 bases between. CDR3 length: 16 amino acids. CDR3 nucleotide sequence: TGCGCCAGCAGCCAAGATCCCAGGGGCCGGGACGGGGAGCTGTTTTTT. It codes for CASSQDPRGRDGELFF.

This chain uses TRBV7-2 with TRBJ2-7; D might be TRBD1 (5 bases). Trimming removed 0 bases from V and 7 bases from J, with 13 bases in between. The CDR3 has 14 residues. The germline CDR1 and CDR2 sequences are SGHTA and FQGNSA. The CDR3 region has the DNA TGTGCCAGCAGCTTAGCTCAGGGTCCGTGGGAGCAGTACTTC. Translation: CASSLAQGPWEQYF.

The chain couples TRBV30 to TRBJ2-5; D perhaps matches TRBD2 (5 bases). The germline gives CDR1 GTSNPN, CDR2 SVGIG (reference sequence). V was shortened by 0 bases and J by 11 bases, with 16 bases between the two germline ends. The CDR3 contains 13 residues. CDR3 DNA: TGTGCCTGGAGTGTACCAGGAGGCTATGAGCAGTACTTC. This gives the protein CAWSVPGGYEQYF.

This chain connects TRBV2 to TRBJ1-5; possibly TRBD1 for D (5 bases). Per germline, CDR1 SNHLY and CDR2 FYNNEI. CDR3 size: 13 residues. V lost 4 bases, J lost 3 bases, and 7 bases lay in between. The CDR3 spells CASSAGANQPQHF. DNA of the CDR3: TGTGCCAGCAGTGCTGGGGCCAATCAGCCCCAGCATTTT.

This clone was picked up a small number of times. This rearrangement joins TRBV2 to TRBJ2-3; possibly TRBD1 for D (5 bases). The CDR3 loop spans 15 amino acids. With 2 bases removed from V and 1 base from J, the gap between germline ends came to 10 bases. Looked up from germline, CDR1 is SNHLY and CDR2 is FYNNEI. This CDR3 is CASSETWGGTDTQYF. CDR3 coding DNA: TGTGCCAGCAGTGAAACCTGGGGCGGCACAGATACGCAGTATTTT.

This chain connects TRBV15 to TRBJ2-5; D is perhaps TRBD1 (7 bases). CDR1 is LNHNV and CDR2 is YYDKDF in the germline V gene (reference sequence). The CDR3 is made up of 16 amino acids. Trimming left V 5 bases short and J 2 bases short, with 18 bases between. DNA of the CDR3: TGTGCCACCAGCGGACTAACCCGGGACAGACAAGAGACCCAGTACTTC. Protein: CATSGLTRDRQETQYF.